The 20 T cell receptor beta chains reported below all come from one sample, sequenced in a study of cytomegalovirus exposure and HLA in healthy donors. The PCR contained 60 Vbeta and 13 Jbeta primers. TCRdb's table, derived via immunoSEQ multiplex PCR, lists solely in-frame clones and lacks some. The sample consists of some 67,000 clones, roughly nine tenths of them appearing once. Sequenced input: PBMCs. The receptors come from a woman younger than 45 in good health and CMV-seropositive.

The chain links TRBV30 to TRBJ2-2; D may be TRBD2 (7 bases). The CDR3 sequence is 16 residues long. V lost 1 base, J lost 2 bases, and 14 bases lay in between. The germline gives CDR1 GTSNPN, CDR2 SVGIG (reference sequence). DNA of the CDR3: TGTGCCTGGAGTGGCCTCTCGGGGGGCAACACCGGGGAGCTGTTTTTT. Its protein product is CAWSGLSGGNTGELFF.

The DNA for the CDR3 is TGTGCCAGCAGTTCCGGCAATCAGCCCCAGCATTTT. This gives the protein CASSSGNQPQHF. V usage is TRBV28 and J usage is TRBJ1-5; D uncertain. Germline loops: CDR1 MDHEN, CDR2 SYDVKM. Trimming stripped 4 bases from V and 2 bases from J, with 3 bases between. The CDR3 extends over 12 amino acids.

CDR3 region: CASSPGLAGARAKNIQYF. CDR3 nucleotide sequence: TGTGCCAGTAGTCCGGGACTAGCGGGAGCCCGAGCCAAAAACATTCAGTACTTC. This chain joins TRBV19 and TRBJ2-4; the match to TRBD2 covers 14 bases. V was clipped by 5 bases and J by 0 bases; unmatched bases: 6. The germline V gene has CDR1 LNHDA and CDR2 SQIVND (reference sequence). CDR3 size: 18 residues.

The V call is TRBV5-4, the J call TRBJ2-1; the match to TRBD2 covers 7 bases. The ends lost 0 bases at V and 3 bases at J; junction bases unmatched: 6. CDR3 size: 16 residues. Germline V gene data show CDR1 as SGHNT and CDR2 as YYREEE (reference sequence). CDR3 loop: CASSLDPAGIYNEQFF. The CDR3 bases are TGTGCCAGCAGCTTGGATCCAGCGGGGATCTACAATGAGCAGTTCTTC.

This chain links TRBV5-1 with TRBJ2-1; D not resolved. Germline CDR1 SGHRS, CDR2 YFSETQ. Deletions cut 7 bases from V and 1 base from J, with 12 bases between. The CDR3 is 14 residues long. The CDR3 reads CASGQEISYNEQFF. CDR3 sequence (DNA): TGCGCCAGCGGGCAAGAGATATCCTACAATGAGCAGTTCTTC. Supplemented by reference TRBV5-1 and TRBJ2-1, the full variable domain reads KAGVTQTPRYLIKTRGQQVTLSCSPISGHRSVSWYQQTPGQGLQFLFEYFSETQRNKGNFPGRFSGRQFSNSRSEMNVSTLELGDSALYLCASGQEISYNEQFFGPGTRLTVL.

This clone has a single count. The J gene is TRBJ1-2, the V gene TRBV11-2, with a tentative D call TRBD1 (5 bases). The ends were cut back, 5 bases at V and 7 bases at J, with 14 bases in the middle. The CDR3 has 13 residues. Germline V CDR1 and CDR2: SGHAT, FQNNGV. In nucleotides, the CDR3 is TGTGCCAGCAGCCCGGCGGGACTGGGTGGCTACACCTTC. It is translated as CASSPAGLGGYTF.

The V and J genes are TRBV11-2 and TRBJ2-1; D gene uncertain. V was pared by 0 bases and J by 0 bases, with 9 bases between. CDR3 length: 16 residues. Germline V CDR1 and CDR2: SGHAT, FQNNGV. The CDR3: CASSLERRSSYNEQFF. The CDR3 DNA is TGTGCCAGCAGCTTAGAAAGGAGAAGCTCCTACAATGAGCAGTTCTTC.

The chain has TRBV9 and TRBJ1-2, with TRBD1 matching over 8 bases. The CDR3 sequence is 13 residues long. CDR1 SGDLS and CDR2 YYNGEE come from the germline V gene. V lost 3 bases, J lost 6 bases, and 4 bases stayed unmatched. Written as DNA, the CDR3 is TGTGCCAGCAGCGACGGACAGGGTGATGGCTACACCTTC. It yields the protein CASSDGQGDGYTF.

The rearrangement uses TRBV28 and TRBJ2-7, with TRBD1 matching over 8 bases. From germline, CDR1 is MDHEN and CDR2 SYDVKM. The CDR3 runs to 15 residues. V lost 3 bases, J lost 0 bases, and 4 bases stayed unmatched. The CDR3 loop reads CASSFRDRSSYEQYF. In nucleotides, the CDR3 is TGTGCCAGCAGTTTTAGGGACAGGTCCTCCTACGAGCAGTACTTC.

The gene calls are TRBV7-9 and TRBJ2-2, with a possible D match to TRBD1 (6 bases). The CDR3 runs to 18 residues. Trimming stripped 5 bases from V and 0 bases from J, with 19 bases between. The germline V gene encodes CDR1 SEHNR and CDR2 FQNEAQ (reference sequence). CDR3 bases: TGTGCCAGCAGCGCAACCTGGGACACCATAGCGAACACCGGGGAGCTGTTTTTT. Translation: CASSATWDTIANTGELFF.

J is TRBJ1-5 and V is TRBV6-1; possibly TRBD1 for D (5 bases). Germline loops: CDR1 MNHNS, CDR2 SASEGT. The CDR3 is 14 amino acids. The ends were cut back, 6 bases at V and 7 bases at J, with 16 bases in the middle. The CDR3 reads CASSWEGDRQPQHF. CDR3 coding DNA: TGTGCCAGCAGCTGGGAAGGGGATCGACAGCCCCAGCATTTT.

This chain links TRBV6-4 with TRBJ1-3; D uncertain. The V gene lost 9 bases and the J gene lost 3 bases, with 18 bases spanning the gap. The germline V gene encodes CDR1 MRHNA and CDR2 SNTAGT. The CDR3 is 15 amino acids. CDR3 DNA: TGTGCCAGTTACAGTATATTCGAACTTGGAAACACCATATATTTT. Translation: CASYSIFELGNTIYF.

This chain connects TRBV7-8 to TRBJ1-1; a weak D match, TRBD1 (6 bases). Germline values: CDR1 SGHVS, CDR2 FQNEAQ. The CDR3 spans 12 residues. Trimming pared 3 bases from V and 7 bases from J, leaving 9 bases between. The CDR3 sequence is CASSLDRDEAFF. The CDR3 DNA is TGTGCCAGCAGCTTGGACAGAGATGAAGCTTTCTTT.

The chain links TRBV15 to TRBJ2-5; 14 bases match TRBD2. After removal of 5 bases from V and 12 bases from J, the junction contained 14 bases not matched to a gene. CDR3 length equals 16 residues. Per germline, CDR1 LNHNV and CDR2 YYDKDF (reference sequence). The CDR3 region is CATSLRPGLAGASEYF. The CDR3 DNA sequence: TGTGCCACCAGCCTACGGCCGGGACTAGCGGGAGCATCGGAGTACTTC.

The genes are TRBV18 and TRBJ2-7; 8 bases line up with TRBD2. Germline values: CDR1 KGHSH, CDR2 LQKENI. J lost 7 bases, V lost 3 bases, and 11 bases had no gene match. The CDR3 length is 15 residues. This CDR3 reads CASSPKAGVREEQYF. CDR3 coding DNA: TGTGCCAGCTCACCGAAAGCGGGAGTGAGGGAAGAGCAGTACTTC.

CDR3 nucleotide sequence: TGTGCCAGCACCCGCCGGGACAGGGAGAACACCGGGGAGCTGTTTTTT. It codes for CASTRRDRENTGELFF. The gene calls are TRBV5-4 and TRBJ2-2, with 9 bases aligning to TRBD1. J gave up 1 base and V 6 bases, and 7 bases lay outside the gene matches. The germline V gene has CDR1 SGHNT and CDR2 YYREEE (reference sequence). The CDR3 has 16 residues. The whole variable domain, remainder taken from reference TRBV5-4 and TRBJ2-2, is ETGVTQSPTHLIKTRGQQVTLRCSSQSGHNTVSWYQQALGQGPQFIFQYYREEENGRGNFPPRFSGLQFPNYSSELNVNALELDDSALYLCASTRRDRENTGELFFGEGSRLTVL.

This chain connects TRBV11-2 to TRBJ2-1; D possibly corresponds to TRBD2 (7 bases). Germline V gene sequence: CDR1 SGHAT, CDR2 FQNNGV. The CDR3 consists of 17 residues. V lost 0 bases to trimming and J lost 6 bases, with 18 bases between them. CDR3 sequence reads: CASSLDRGRAVRNEQFF. As DNA, the CDR3 is TGTGCCAGCAGCTTAGATAGGGGGAGGGCCGTTCGCAATGAGCAGTTCTTC.

This rearrangement joins TRBV27 to TRBJ1-4; TRBD1 agrees at 8 bases. In germline, CDR1 is MNHEY, CDR2 SMNVEV (reference sequence). V trimming: 0 bases; J trimming: 8 bases; junction bases outside the gene matches: 2. The CDR3 is made up of 14 amino acids. In DNA form, the CDR3 reads TGTGCCAGCAGTTTATCGACAGGGGTGGAAAAACTGTTTTTT. The encoded protein is CASSLSTGVEKLFF.

This chain connects TRBV11-2 to TRBJ2-1; 11 bases align to TRBD2. The V gene end was trimmed by 3 bases and the J gene end by 8 bases; junction bases not matched to a gene: 6. Looked up from germline, CDR1 is SGHAT and CDR2 is FQNNGV. The CDR3 is made up of 15 amino acids. The CDR3 nucleotides read TGTGCCAGCAGCTTTAGCGGGAGGGCCAATTATGAGCAGTTCTTC. It translates to CASSFSGRANYEQFF.

The DNA for the CDR3 is TGTGCCAGCACGGCGGGAAACTCCTACGAGCAGTACTTC. Translated: CASTAGNSYEQYF. The V gene is TRBV28, the J gene TRBJ2-7; tentatively, D is TRBD2 (6 bases). Germline loops: CDR1 MDHEN, CDR2 SYDVKM. V was pared by 7 bases and J by 0 bases, with 10 bases between. This CDR3 is 13 amino acids long. The entire variable domain, with the rest obtained from reference TRBV28 and TRBJ2-7, is as follows: DVKVTQSSRYLVKRTGEKVFLECVQDMDHENMFWYRQDPGLGLRLIYFSYDVKMKEKGDIPEGYSVSREKKERFSLILESASTNQTSMYLCASTAGNSYEQYFGPGTRLTVT.